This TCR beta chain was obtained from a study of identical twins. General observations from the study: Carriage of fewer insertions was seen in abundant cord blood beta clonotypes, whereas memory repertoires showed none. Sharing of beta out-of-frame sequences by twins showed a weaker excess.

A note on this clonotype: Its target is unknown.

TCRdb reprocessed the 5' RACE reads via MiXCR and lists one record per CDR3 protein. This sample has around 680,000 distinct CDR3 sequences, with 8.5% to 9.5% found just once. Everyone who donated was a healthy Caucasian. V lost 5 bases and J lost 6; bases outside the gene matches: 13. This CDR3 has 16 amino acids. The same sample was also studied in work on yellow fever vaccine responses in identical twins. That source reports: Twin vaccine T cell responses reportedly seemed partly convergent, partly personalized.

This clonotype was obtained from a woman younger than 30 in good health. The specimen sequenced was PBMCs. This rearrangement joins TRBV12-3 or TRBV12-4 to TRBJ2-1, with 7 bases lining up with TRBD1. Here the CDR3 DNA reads TGTGCCAGCAGTCTCGGAAGACAGGGCAACATCAATGAGCAGTTCTTC. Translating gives CASSLGRQGNINEQFF.